The 27 T cell receptor beta chains below come from one sample, sequenced in a study of blood T cell repertoires in COVID-19. Some clones are missing from TCRdb's copy, which holds only in-frame ones; the method was immunoSEQ multiplex PCR. The sample shows fewer than 130,000 clones, 85% to 90% of them seen only once. The material sequenced was peripheral blood. These receptor sequences come from a woman older than 75 with acute or convalescent COVID-19.

The chain carries TRBV5-1 and TRBJ1-5; the match to TRBD1 covers 8 bases. The CDR3 totals 21 residues. Germline CDR1 and CDR2: SGHRS and YFSETQ. Germline trimming cut 3 bases from V and 6 bases from J; bases unmatched to any gene: 26. Here the CDR3 DNA reads TGCGCCAGCAGCTCAGGGCCGATTCGACAGGGGAGAATTCGGTTCGGTCAGCCCCAGCATTTT. Translated, it gives CASSSGPIRQGRIRFGQPQHF.

The V and J genes are TRBV9 and TRBJ2-1; the match to TRBD2 covers 8 bases. There are 16 residues in the CDR3. The junction had 6 bases not matched to a gene; V was cut back by 2 bases and J by 2 bases. Looked up from germline, CDR1 is SGDLS and CDR2 is YYNGEE. The CDR3 sequence: CASSVSGGGTYNEQFF. CDR3 in DNA: TGTGCCAGCAGCGTGAGCGGGGGAGGCACCTACAATGAGCAGTTCTTC.

This clone was picked up a small number of times. The V gene is TRBV3-1 (or the pseudogene TRBV3-2), the J gene TRBJ1-2; D uncertain. Germline-derived CDR1 and CDR2 are LGHDT and YNNKEL (reference sequence). The ends were cut back, 0 bases at V and 4 bases at J, with 9 bases in the middle. This CDR3 region has 14 residues. In DNA, the CDR3 is TGTGCCAGCAGCCAAGACGGAGGTCTCTATGGCTACACCTTC. Encoded protein: CASSQDGGLYGYTF.

V gene TRBV18 combines with J gene TRBJ1-1; 7 nucleotides agree with TRBD1. CDR1 is KGHSH and CDR2 is LQKENI in the germline V gene. This CDR3 region has 16 residues. Trimming cost V 1 base and J 4 bases; bases outside gene matches: 9. CDR3: CASSPLSGQQTTEAFF. CDR3 nucleotides: TGTGCCAGCTCACCACTTTCGGGACAGCAGACCACTGAAGCTTTCTTT.

The chain couples TRBV19 to TRBJ1-2, with no clear D. V dropped 5 bases and J dropped 4 bases, with 14 bases sitting between them. The length of the CDR3 is 14 residues. Germline loops: CDR1 LNHDA, CDR2 SQIVND (reference sequence). The CDR3 here is CASSPGLSSYGYTF. The CDR3 bases are TGTGCCAGTAGTCCGGGGTTATCAAGCTATGGCTACACCTTC.

The chain employs TRBV5-1 and TRBJ1-6; 8 bases agree with TRBD1. The V gene's germline CDR1 is SGHRS and CDR2 YFSETQ. V lost 0 bases to trimming and J lost 7 bases; unmatched junction nucleotides: 3. The CDR3 contains 15 residues. The DNA of the CDR3 is TGCGCCAGCAGCTTGGATGGACAGGGAAATTCACCCCTCCACTTT. Protein sequence: CASSLDGQGNSPLHF.

The V call is TRBV5-6, the J call TRBJ2-7; D is uncertain. In germline, CDR1 is SGHDT, CDR2 YYEEEE. This CDR3 is 11 amino acids long. Trimming cost V 0 bases and J 6 bases, with 4 bases left between them. This CDR3 reads CASSLAFEQYF. The DNA for the CDR3 is TGTGCCAGCAGCTTGGCGTTCGAGCAGTACTTC.

J is TRBJ1-5 and V is TRBV18; D remains ambiguous. V lost 1 base, J lost 7 bases, and 23 bases lay in between. The germline CDR1 and CDR2 sequences are KGHSH and LQKENI. The CDR3 length is 18 residues. The CDR3 reads CASSPLRRRGRVGQPQHF. The CDR3 DNA sequence: TGTGCCAGCTCACCACTTCGCCGCCGAGGTCGCGTAGGACAGCCCCAGCATTTT.

This chain connects TRBV20-1 to TRBJ1-5; D is uncertain. The ends were cut back, 4 bases at V and 11 bases at J, with 9 bases in the middle. The CDR3 covers 10 residues. CDR1 DFQATT and CDR2 SNEGSKA come from the germline V gene (reference sequence). As DNA, the CDR3 is TGCAGTGCTAAGGCGGTAACCCAGCATTTT. Its protein product is CSAKAVTQHF.

The sample holds one count of this clone. The gene calls are TRBV7-9 and TRBJ1-5; D possibly corresponds to TRBD1 (5 bases). Germline-derived CDR1 and CDR2 are SEHNR and FQNEAQ (reference sequence). This CDR3 region has 17 residues. V lost 5 bases and J 0 bases, leaving 17 bases between the germline ends. The CDR3 DNA sequence: TGTGCCAGCAGCCAAGGGGCAGCTTCATATAGCAATCAGCCCCAGCATTTT. The encoded protein is CASSQGAASYSNQPQHF.

The V gene is TRBV12-3 or TRBV12-4, the J gene TRBJ1-2; D not resolved. The length of the CDR3 is 12 residues. The germline V and J ends were trimmed by 6 bases and 8 bases, with 13 bases remaining between them. For the CDR3, the DNA is TGTGCCAGCAGCTCCAGGTCAGGAGGCTACACCTTC. Amino acid sequence: CASSSRSGGYTF.

V and J are TRBV7-2 and TRBJ1-2, with D tentatively TRBD1 (6 bases). Trimming cost V 2 bases and J 0 bases, with 10 bases left between them. The length of the CDR3 is 15 residues. Looked up from germline, CDR1 is SGHTA and CDR2 is FQGNSA. CDR3 nucleotide sequence: TGTGCCAGCAGCTTATCAGGGGCCCCTAACTATGGCTACACCTTC. It yields the protein CASSLSGAPNYGYTF.

This chain links TRBV7-6 with TRBJ2-5; possible D gene TRBD1, 6 bases. The CDR3 spans 15 residues. The V end lost 2 bases, the J end lost 4 bases, and 14 bases lay between the germline ends. CDR1 SGHVS and CDR2 FNYEAQ come from the germline V gene. The chain's CDR3 is CASSLSGEQRETQYF. For the CDR3, the DNA is TGTGCCAGCAGCTTATCAGGGGAGCAGAGAGAGACCCAGTACTTC.

DNA for the CDR3: TGTGCCAGCAGTTCGCGCAGGGCGAAAGGCTACACCTTC. This codes for CASSSRRAKGYTF. The chain couples TRBV28 to TRBJ1-2; tentatively, D is TRBD1 (5 bases). This CDR3 spans 13 amino acids. CDR1 is MDHEN and CDR2 is SYDVKM in the germline V gene. Trimming pared 4 bases from V and 8 bases from J, leaving 14 bases between.

The chain combines TRBV7-6 with TRBJ2-1, with 11 bases fitting TRBD2. J lost 6 bases, V lost 0 bases, and 4 bases had no gene match. The CDR3 runs 16 residues. Germline-derived CDR1 and CDR2 are SGHVS and FNYEAQ. The CDR3 DNA reads TGTGCCAGCAGCTTAGCTTTTGGGACTAGCGGCAATGAGCAGTTCTTC. The encoded protein is CASSLAFGTSGNEQFF.

The chain carries TRBV19 and TRBJ1-5; 9 bases fit TRBD1. Trimming at V came to 3 bases and at J to 4 bases, leaving 10 bases not matched to a gene. The CDR3 runs to 17 residues. CDR1 is LNHDA, CDR2 SQIVND, per germline (reference sequence). The CDR3 is CASSILPDRGWNQPQHF. The CDR3 DNA follows: TGTGCCAGTAGTATCCTCCCGGACAGGGGTTGGAATCAGCCCCAGCATTTT. The whole variable domain, remainder taken from reference TRBV19 and TRBJ1-5, is DGGITQSPKYLFRKEGQNVTLSCEQNLNHDAMYWYRQDPGQGLRLIYYSQIVNDFQKGDIAEGYSVSREKKESFPLTVTSAQKNPTAFYLCASSILPDRGWNQPQHFGDGTRLSIL.

Here the CDR3 DNA reads TGCGCCAGCAGCAGGGGGTCGTCCTACGAGCAGTACTTC. The encoded protein is CASSRGSSYEQYF. The chain carries TRBV10-1 and TRBJ2-7, with TRBD1 matching over 7 bases. The CDR3 length is 13 residues. Germline V gene sequence: CDR1 WNHNN, CDR2 SYGVQD (reference sequence). Trimming cost V 6 bases and J 1 base; bases outside gene matches: 3.

This clone was counted a single time. The genes are TRBV10-3 and TRBJ1-2; TRBD1 aligns across 7 bases. CDR3 length equals 14 residues. From germline, CDR1 is ENHRY and CDR2 SYGVKD. V shed 2 bases, J shed 4 bases, and the junction held 4 bases outside the gene matches. In DNA form, the CDR3 reads TGTGCCATCAGTGAGAACGGACAGGTCTATGGCTACACCTTC. It specifies CAISENGQVYGYTF.

The genes are TRBV6-5 and TRBJ2-7, with 8 nucleotides matching TRBD2. This CDR3 has 15 residues. Germline CDR1 and CDR2: MNHEY and SVGAGI. Germline trimming cut 2 bases from V and 4 bases from J; bases unmatched to any gene: 7. As DNA, the CDR3 is TGTGCCAGCAGTTACGGGCCGGGGGGGCGTTACGAGCAGTACTTC. Translation gives CASSYGPGGRYEQYF.

The chain has TRBV4-3 and TRBJ2-3; no firm D call. CDR1 is LGHNA and CDR2 is YSLEER in the germline V gene. The V gene lost 4 bases and the J gene lost 1 base, with 9 bases spanning the gap. CDR3 length: 14 residues. CDR3: CASSRLAGTDTQYF. The DNA for the CDR3 is TGCGCCAGCAGCCGGTTGGCAGGCACAGATACGCAGTATTTT.

The J gene is TRBJ1-4, the V gene TRBV14; possibly TRBD1 for D (6 bases). The CDR3 is 15 amino acids. CDR1 and CDR2 (germline): SGHDN, FVKESK. V lost 4 bases and J lost 5, with 14 bases in between. CDR3: CASSLQQGRNEKLFF. CDR3 DNA: TGTGCCAGCAGCCTGCAGCAGGGGCGGAATGAAAAACTGTTTTTT.

This sequence joins TRBV7-2 and TRBJ1-2, with D perhaps matching TRBD1 (5 bases). The CDR3 contains 13 residues. The germline V gene encodes CDR1 SGHTA and CDR2 FQGNSA. Trimming cost V 5 bases and J 5 bases, with 12 bases left between them. This CDR3 is CASSPPGPYGYTF. Written as DNA, the CDR3 is TGTGCCAGCAGCCCACCAGGGCCATATGGCTACACCTTC.

The chain couples TRBV10-3 to TRBJ1-2, with 7 bases lining up with TRBD1. The CDR3 has 15 residues. Unmatched junction bases numbered 8, after V lost 3 bases and J lost 4 bases. Germline V gene data show CDR1 as ENHRY and CDR2 as SYGVKD. Here the CDR3 DNA reads TGTGCCATCAGTGACGCAAGGGACAGCCTCTATGGCTACACCTTC. Translation gives CAISDARDSLYGYTF.

This clone showed up just a few times. The V gene is TRBV7-9, the J gene TRBJ1-1; a weak D match, TRBD1 (5 bases). Germline V gene sequence: CDR1 SEHNR, CDR2 FQNEAQ (reference sequence). V was clipped by 5 bases and J by 2 bases, with 12 bases between them. CDR3 length equals 14 residues. CDR3 coding DNA: TGTGCCAGCAGCCCCAGACAGACAAACACTGAAGCTTTCTTT. This gives the protein CASSPRQTNTEAFF.

This chain uses TRBV19 with TRBJ1-1; D perhaps matches TRBD1 (5 bases). Trimming took off 9 bases at V and 1 base at J, with 12 bases between the two ends. The CDR3 extends over 13 amino acids. Germline V gives CDR1 LNHDA, CDR2 SQIVND (reference sequence). CDR3 DNA sequence: TGTGCCAGCGCGGACAACCCGAACACTGAAGCTTTCTTT. Protein product: CASADNPNTEAFF.

The genes are TRBV28 and TRBJ2-1; the D gene is possibly TRBD1 (7 bases). Per the germline V gene, CDR1 is MDHEN and CDR2 is SYDVKM. This CDR3 is built from 14 residues. V shed 9 bases and J shed 5 bases, with 17 bases lying between them. This CDR3 is CASYSGGLNNEQFF. The CDR3 nucleotides read TGTGCCAGTTACTCAGGGGGGCTTAACAATGAGCAGTTCTTC.

V usage is TRBV5-6 and J usage is TRBJ2-3, with TRBD2 identical over 11 bases. This CDR3 is 15 amino acids long. Germline V gives CDR1 SGHDT, CDR2 YYEEEE. V shed 2 bases and J 3 bases; nucleotides not matched to a gene: 2. CDR3 bases: TGTGCCAGCAGCTTTTTAGCGGGGGGGACAGATACGCAGTATTTT. This gives the protein CASSFLAGGTDTQYF.